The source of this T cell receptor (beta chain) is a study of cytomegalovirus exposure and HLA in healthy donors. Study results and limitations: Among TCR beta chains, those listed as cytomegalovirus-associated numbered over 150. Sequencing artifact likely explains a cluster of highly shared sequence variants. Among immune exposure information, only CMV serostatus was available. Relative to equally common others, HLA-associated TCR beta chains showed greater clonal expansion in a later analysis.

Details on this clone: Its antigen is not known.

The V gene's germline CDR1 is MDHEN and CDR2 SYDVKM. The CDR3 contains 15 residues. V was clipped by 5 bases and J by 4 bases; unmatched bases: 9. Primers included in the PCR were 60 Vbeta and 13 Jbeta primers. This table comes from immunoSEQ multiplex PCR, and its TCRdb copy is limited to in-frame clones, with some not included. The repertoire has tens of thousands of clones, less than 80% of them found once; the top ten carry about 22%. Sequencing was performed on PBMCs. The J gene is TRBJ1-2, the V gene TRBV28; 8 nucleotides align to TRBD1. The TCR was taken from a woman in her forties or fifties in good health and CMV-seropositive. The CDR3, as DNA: TGTGCCAGCAGTATTACAGGGGGGGCACCCTATGGCTACACCTTC. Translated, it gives CASSITGGAPYGYTF.